This T cell receptor (beta chain) was sequenced for a study of CD8 T cells in ankylosing spondylitis (dated by TCRdb to 2015 to 2018). Broadly, across the study: T cell receptor beta repertoires were profiled in healthy donors and ankylosing spondylitis patients so that disease-linked TCR variants could be found. In total, the full study cohort was made up of nearly 110 healthy donors and 25 to 30 ankylosing spondylitis patients. Peripheral blood was sampled, and synovial fluid was also collected from ankylosing spondylitis patients.

What the research found in general, with its limitations: Some of the motif variants had been reported before in the synovial fluid and blood of reactive arthritis patients, a finding that suggests common disease-initiation mechanisms. In peripheral blood, the disease-linked clones were found at relatively low frequencies and had a CD8+ phenotype. Blood from ankylosing spondylitis patients appeared to be characterized by a TCR beta motif composed of under 10 highly homologous amino acid variants. The disease-linked clones were reported as significantly enriched in matched synovial fluid samples from ankylosing spondylitis patients.

This clonotype has only a few counts. The antigen it recognizes is unknown. Base qualities are not provided; no much larger clone lies one nucleotide away. CDR1 and CDR2, looked up from the germline V gene, are LGHNA and YNFKEQ. The CDR3 runs 14 amino acids, cysteine and phenylalanine included. Only the CDR3 part of the read is kept: 42 bases, read in frame from the first base. Unmatched junction bases come to 7, with V trimmed by 1 base and J by 7 bases. The run used an Illumina HiSeq 2500. Quantitative 5'-RACE with molecular barcodes was the method used to prepare the TCR beta libraries. As for how the authors treated the data: A new computational method based on a probabilistic model of VDJ rearrangement was used to identify disease-linked TCR variants. TCRdb's own reprocessing of the public reads used fastp at Q25 and MiXCR and kept productive beta chains. A single entry per CDR3 protein holds the most common genes and DNA from its merged rows. The V and J calls reflect TCRdb's pipeline rather than the authors' work. The table for this sample lists about 500,000 distinct CDR3 sequences; roughly 5.3% of them were counted only once. The ten biggest clones cover under 4.5% of the sample.

This receptor was obtained from a male donor with ankylosing spondylitis. In this chain, TRBV4-2 is recombined with TRBJ2-7; TRBD2 agrees with 7 junctional bases. Sequencing was done on a sample of blood, either unsorted or a sorted T cell fraction (not recorded which). The sequenced DNA is TGTGCCAGCAGCCAAGGGCTAGCGGACTTAGAGCAGTACTTC. This yields the protein CASSQGLADLEQYF.